This T cell receptor beta chain was recorded in a study of blood T cell repertoires in COVID-19. Whole-study context: Samples came from the United States, Italy and Spain, spanning acute and convalescent COVID-19. PBMCs, B-cell-depleted T cells, or T cells were the source of the cDNA or gDNA that made up the material.

V was cut by 0 bases and J by 2 bases, with 12 bases left in between. The germline V gene has CDR1 SGHDT and CDR2 YYEEEE. The CDR3 loop spans 16 amino acids. Per the authors' pipeline: Counts of nucleated cells, estimated from reference gene primer amplification, were obtained. TCRdb keeps only in-frame clones here, not all; method: immunoSEQ multiplex PCR. The D gene and trimming were derived from the DNA, and the V and J assignments and clone size from that table. The sample holds 95,000 to 150,000 clones, approximately 80% seen once. The source material was peripheral blood. The chain couples TRBV5-6 to TRBJ1-5; tentatively, D is TRBD1 (5 bases). This clonotype originated in a human donor in a cohort sampled during active COVID-19. CDR3 DNA: TGTGCCAGCAGCTTGGCCGGAGGGGTGGGCAATCAGCCCCAGCATTTT. Amino acid sequence: CASSLAGGVGNQPQHF.